This TCR beta chain was documented in a study of blood T cell repertoires in COVID-19. The wider study: Sources were T cells, B-cell-depleted T cells, or PBMCs; the material itself was cDNA or gDNA.

Here immunoSEQ multiplex PCR was the method, and the copy in TCRdb shows in-frame clones only, minus some. The sample includes 250,000 to 300,000 clones, 89% of them seen just once. The germline CDR1 and CDR2 sequences are MGHRA and YSYEKL. This CDR3 contains 16 residues. Trimming removed 1 base from V and 2 bases from J; junction bases left unmatched: 5. This clonotype was sampled from a middle-aged woman who had recovered from COVID-19. The sequencing sample was made of peripheral blood. The gene calls are TRBV4-1 and TRBJ2-5, with TRBD1 matching over 9 bases. The CDR3 loop is CASSQALGQGQETQYF. The CDR3, as DNA: TGCGCCAGCAGCCAAGCTCTAGGACAGGGGCAAGAGACCCAGTACTTC.